These 27 T cell receptor beta chains originate from one sample sequenced in a study of T cell repertoires in cytomegalovirus infection. From the reads, TCRdb called clonotypes with MiXCR, one entry per CDR3 protein. The table has about 920,000 distinct CDR3 sequences, less than 40% seen once. Antigen specificity for these receptors is unknown. The starting material was cultured CD8+ T cells from PBMCs, obtained from culture after CMV antigen stimulation. Every receptor here comes from a human donor in good health (CMV status not recorded). Some clones in this sample may be carry-over from other donors' samples.

This sequence joins TRBV27 and TRBJ1-6, with a tentative D call TRBD1 (6 bases). The CDR3 is made up of 14 amino acids. V shed 3 bases and J shed 7 bases, with 10 bases lying between them. The germline CDR1 and CDR2 sequences are MNHEY and SMNVEV (reference sequence). The CDR3 DNA reads TGTGCCAGCAGTTTGTCAGGGGACAATTCACCCCTCCACTTT. It is translated as CASSLSGDNSPLHF.

The V call is TRBV19, the J call TRBJ1-2; D gene ambiguous. From germline, CDR1 is LNHDA and CDR2 SQIVND (reference sequence). Trimming left V 3 bases short and J 0 bases short, with 14 bases between. The CDR3 is made up of 16 amino acids. The CDR3 loop reads CASSILPFGTNYGYTF. CDR3 nucleotide sequence: TGTGCCAGTAGTATCCTCCCGTTTGGGACTAACTATGGCTACACCTTC.

This chain connects TRBV4-1 to TRBJ2-3; 11 bases fit TRBD2. V lost 0 bases and J lost 3; bases outside the gene matches: 5. This CDR3 has 17 amino acids. CDR1 is MGHRA and CDR2 is YSYEKL in the germline V gene. The chain's CDR3 is CASSQETVAGGTDTQYF. In DNA form, the CDR3 reads TGCGCCAGCAGCCAAGAAACTGTAGCGGGGGGGACAGATACGCAGTATTTT.

The genes are TRBV5-6 and TRBJ2-5; D gene uncertain. V lost 0 bases and J lost 9, with 9 bases in between. Germline CDR1 is SGHDT and CDR2 is YYEEEE. The CDR3 is made up of 12 amino acids. For the CDR3, the DNA is TGTGCCAGCAGCTTGGGCTCCCTGGCCCAGTACTTC. This translates into CASSLGSLAQYF.

The CDR3 is CASSIFEYQPQHF. CDR3 sequence (DNA): TGTGCCAGTAGTATCTTCGAGTATCAGCCCCAGCATTTT. The chain joins TRBV19 to TRBJ1-5; D not certain. The length of the CDR3 is 13 residues. Per the germline V gene, CDR1 is LNHDA and CDR2 is SQIVND (reference sequence). V dropped 3 bases and J dropped 5 bases, with 8 bases sitting between them.

The V and J genes are TRBV27 and TRBJ2-2, with 10 bases fitting TRBD1. The CDR3 runs to 15 residues. V was clipped by 5 bases and J by 6 bases; unmatched bases: 6. Germline CDR1 is MNHEY and CDR2 is SMNVEV (reference sequence). The chain's CDR3 is CASSPTGTGAGELFF. DNA for the CDR3: TGTGCCAGCAGTCCCACCGGGACAGGGGCCGGGGAGCTGTTTTTT.

This chain links TRBV27 with TRBJ2-2; 7 bases align to TRBD1. J lost 3 bases, V lost 5 bases, and 6 bases had no gene match. The CDR3 sequence is 15 residues long. Germline V CDR1 and CDR2: MNHEY, SMNVEV (reference sequence). Written as DNA, the CDR3 is TGTGCCAGCAGTCCCGGACAGGTTTACACCGGGGAGCTGTTTTTT. Its translation: CASSPGQVYTGELFF.

The CDR3 region has the DNA TGTGCCAGCAGCCCTCCCCCCTTTTACGGGGGGCCAACAGATACGCAGTATTTT. This translates into CASSPPPFYGGPTDTQYF. This chain connects TRBV11-2 to TRBJ2-3; a weak D match, TRBD2 (7 bases). The CDR3 extends over 18 amino acids. The germline V gene encodes CDR1 SGHAT and CDR2 FQNNGV. With 5 bases removed from V and 3 bases from J, the gap between germline ends came to 24 bases.

This clonotype was counted at least ten times. CDR3 amino acids: CASSEEWATEAFF. The CDR3 region has the DNA TGTGCCAGCAGTGAAGAGTGGGCCACTGAAGCTTTCTTT. V and J are TRBV6-1 and TRBJ1-1; no definite D call. Germline CDR1 and CDR2: MNHNS and SASEGT. The CDR3 extends over 13 amino acids. Deletions cut 1 base from V and 4 bases from J, with 7 bases between.

This chain links TRBV12-3 or TRBV12-4 with TRBJ1-2; D possibly corresponds to TRBD1 (6 bases). The CDR3 runs 14 residues. V lost 6 bases, J lost 3 bases, and 14 bases lay in between. The CDR3 nucleotides read TGTGCCAGCAGAACGGCAGGGGATTACTATGGCTACACCTTC. This gives the protein CASRTAGDYYGYTF.

This clonotype was counted only a few times. The rearrangement uses TRBV27 and TRBJ1-3; D is perhaps TRBD1 (5 bases). Germline V gene sequence: CDR1 MNHEY, CDR2 SMNVEV (reference sequence). The ends were cut back, 6 bases at V and 2 bases at J, with 11 bases in the middle. The CDR3 runs 14 residues. This CDR3 is CASSPAGAGNTIYF. CDR3 in DNA: TGTGCCAGCAGCCCGGCGGGGGCTGGAAACACCATATATTTT.

With respect to this clonotype: It is likely a read error, because the conserved phenylalanine at the end of the CDR3 is missing. The V and J genes are TRBV7-4 and TRBJ2-3, with 8 positions matching TRBD2. The ends lost 1 base at V and 2 bases at J; junction bases unmatched: 5. Per germline, CDR1 SGHVT and CDR2 SQSDAQ. This CDR3 contains 16 residues. The DNA for the CDR3 is TGTGCCAGCAGCTTAGAGCGAGCGGGAGACACAGATACGCAGTATTCT. This sequence encodes CASSLERAGDTDTQYS.

Only a few counts were recorded for this clonotype. This chain joins TRBV7-8 and TRBJ1-2; possibly TRBD1 for D (6 bases). Germline CDR1 SGHVS, CDR2 FQNEAQ. The V and J ends lost 7 bases and 5 bases respectively, with 11 bases between them. CDR3 size: 12 residues. CDR3 in amino acids: CASNTGPYGYTF. CDR3 DNA: TGTGCCAGCAACACAGGGCCTTATGGCTACACCTTC.

This clonotype was counted a few times. The chain employs TRBV11-2 and TRBJ1-2; weak D call: TRBD1 (6 bases). CDR3 length: 14 residues. V lost 5 bases, J lost 3 bases, and 13 bases lay in between. The germline V gene encodes CDR1 SGHAT and CDR2 FQNNGV. For the CDR3, the DNA is TGTGCCAGCAGCCGAGGGGACACTTACTATGGCTACACCTTC. Translation gives CASSRGDTYYGYTF.

The chain combines TRBV5-6 with TRBJ2-2, with TRBD2 as a possible D gene (6 bases). V lost 9 bases to trimming and J lost 7 bases, with 19 bases between them. The CDR3 consists of 14 residues. Germline CDR1 is SGHDT and CDR2 is YYEEEE. In DNA form, the CDR3 reads TGTGCCAACAGTCGGGGGACTTACATCGGGGAGCTGTTTTTT. It is translated as CANSRGTYIGELFF.

This clonotype was recorded a few times. One junction end does not reproduce the germline sequence, and a read error may be involved. This rearrangement joins TRBV7-7 to TRBJ2-5; D is possibly TRBD2 (7 bases). CDR1 and CDR2 from the germline V gene are SSHAT and FNYEAQ (reference sequence). The CDR3 length is 14 residues. The CDR3 nucleotides are TGTGCTAGCAGCTTAGGGGGGGGGGCGAAGACCCAGTACTTC. This gives the protein CASSLGGGAKTQYF.

This clonotype has more than one count but fewer than ten. This sequence joins TRBV7-9 and TRBJ1-1; TRBD1 matches 7 bases. V lost 4 bases, J lost 3 bases, and 17 bases stayed unmatched. The CDR3 is made up of 18 amino acids. The germline V gene encodes CDR1 SEHNR and CDR2 FQNEAQ (reference sequence). DNA for the CDR3: TGTGCCAGCAGCTCCCGCCCCCGCCCGGGACAGATGGACACTGAAGCTTTCTTT. Its protein product is CASSSRPRPGQMDTEAFF. Full variable domain (outside the CDR3, taken from reference TRBV7-9 and TRBJ1-1): DTGVSQNPRHKITKRGQNVTFRCDPISEHNRLYWYRQTLGQGPEFLTYFQNEAQLEKSRLLSDRFSAERPKGSFSTLEIQRTEQGDSAMYLCASSSRPRPGQMDTEAFFGQGTRLTVV.

This clonotype was picked up a small number of times. V usage is TRBV7-6 and J usage is TRBJ2-5; weak D call: TRBD2 (5 bases). Germline CDR1 SGHVS, CDR2 FNYEAQ. The CDR3 consists of 15 residues. Trimming stripped 5 bases from V and 5 bases from J, with 18 bases between. As DNA, the CDR3 is TGTGCCAGCAGCCCATTATACAGAGGCGGGGAGACCCAGTACTTC. Translated: CASSPLYRGGETQYF.

This clonotype has at least ten counts. The rearrangement links TRBV7-6 to TRBJ1-5; D is unresolved. This CDR3 is built from 13 residues. Germline loops: CDR1 SGHVS, CDR2 FNYEAQ. V lost 1 base to trimming and J lost 6 bases, with 7 bases between them. The CDR3 region has the DNA TGTGCCAGCAGCTTAGGGATGGGTCAGCCCCAGCATTTT. Translating it yields CASSLGMGQPQHF.

The chain is built from TRBV14 and TRBJ2-6, with 8 nucleotides matching TRBD1. CDR3 length: 19 residues. V lost 3 bases, J lost 4 bases, and 14 bases stayed unmatched. Germline V CDR1 and CDR2: SGHDN, FVKESK. The CDR3 is CASSQSWTGRNSGANVLTF. The CDR3 DNA reads as TGTGCCAGCAGCCAGAGTTGGACAGGGCGGAACTCGGGGGCCAACGTCCTGACTTTC.

Of note for this clonotype: Possible read error: a much larger clone is one base away. The chain links TRBV7-2 to TRBJ2-1, with 9 bases matching TRBD2. This CDR3 spans 17 amino acids. Germline assignment: CDR1 SGHTA and CDR2 FQGNSA. Trimming at V came to 3 bases and at J to 3 bases, leaving 9 bases not matched to a gene. The CDR3, as DNA: TGTACCAGCAGCTTGAACGCCGGGACTAGCATCTACAATGAGCAGTTCTTC. This translates into CTSSLNAGTSIYNEQFF.

The chain joins TRBV5-6 to TRBJ2-1; D is possibly TRBD2 (5 bases). From germline, CDR1 is SGHDT and CDR2 YYEEEE. This CDR3 is 12 amino acids long. Trimming removed 5 bases at V and 13 bases at J, with 16 bases between. The CDR3 reads CASSYGNSGQFF. CDR3 nucleotides: TGTGCCAGCAGTTACGGGAACAGTGGACAGTTCTTC.

There are a few counts of this clonotype. Its ends do not fully match the called genes, so a read error is possible. This chain joins TRBV7-6 and TRBJ1-1; D might be TRBD1 (5 bases). Germline CDR1 SGHVS, CDR2 FNYEAQ. The CDR3 spans 18 residues. The DNA of the CDR3 is TGTGCTAGCAGCTTAGCGCCAGGAGGTGGGGGAGAAGGGACTGAAGCTTTCTTT. Its translation is CASSLAPGGGGEGTEAFF.

On this clonotype itself: In this CDR3 the conserved last residue, phenylalanine or tryptophan, is missing, so a read error is likely. The chain joins TRBV12-3 or TRBV12-4 to TRBJ2-3, with D perhaps TRBD1 or TRBD2 (5 bases each). The V end was cut by 3 bases, the J end by 4 bases, with 20 bases between. The CDR3 has 17 residues. For the CDR3, the DNA is TGTGCCAGCAGTTTGGCTCGGGACCCAGCGGTGCCAGATACGCAGTATATT. Translated, it gives CASSLARDPAVPDTQYI.

The chain carries TRBV27 and TRBJ1-5, with D perhaps TRBD1 (6 bases). This CDR3 has 18 amino acids. Germline CDR1 reads MNHEY; CDR2 reads SMNVEV (reference sequence). The germline V and J ends were trimmed by 1 base and 8 bases, with 24 bases remaining between them. DNA for the CDR3: TGTGCCAGCAGTTTATTAGGTTTCCCCGGGGGCCCAGGGAAGCCCCAGCATTTT. This codes for CASSLLGFPGGPGKPQHF.

This clonotype was counted only a few times. One end of the junction fails to match germline, which may point to a read error. V usage is TRBV12-3 or TRBV12-4 and J usage is TRBJ2-1, with 10 bases that match TRBD1. This CDR3 contains 11 residues. CDR3 bases: TGTGCCAGCACCACCCGGGGACAGGGGCTCTTC. It encodes CASTTRGQGLF.

This clonotype was recorded many times. The rearrangement joins TRBV7-8 to TRBJ1-1; 10 bases line up with TRBD1. The germline gives CDR1 SGHVS, CDR2 FQNEAQ. Germline trimming cut 5 bases from V and 4 bases from J; bases unmatched to any gene: 7. This CDR3 contains 15 residues. The CDR3 nucleotides are TGTGCCAGCAGCCCACGACAGGGGGCCAGCACTGAAGCTTTCTTT. It encodes CASSPRQGASTEAFF. The whole variable domain, filled in from reference TRBV7-8 and TRBJ1-1, reads GAGVSQSPRYKVAKRGQDVALRCDPISGHVSLFWYQQALGQGPEFLTYFQNEAQLDKSGLPSDRFFAERPEGSVSTLKIQRTQQEDSAVYLCASSPRQGASTEAFFGQGTRLTVV.